The 24 T cell receptor beta chains given below trace back to one sample, sequenced in a study of post-analysis software for immune sequencing data. Whole-study findings and limits: Several TRBV segments were more frequent in patients than controls; TRBV5-6, TRBV5-1 and TRBV20-1 belonged to this group.

Unique molecular identifiers were carried by the TCR beta cDNA libraries. TCRdb processed the PCR reads anew with MiXCR; each CDR3 protein has one entry. Among roughly 200,000 distinct CDR3 sequences listed, 25% to 30% were seen once. The antigens of these receptors remain unknown. The sequenced sample was blood. These receptors came from a girl aged 2 to 17 with multiple sclerosis.

This clonotype has only a few counts. The rearrangement uses TRBV29-1 and TRBJ2-3; D is uncertain. Germline V gene sequence: CDR1 SQVTM, CDR2 ANQGSEA. Trimming removed 7 bases from V and 0 bases from J, with 11 bases in between. There are 13 residues in the CDR3. The CDR3 region is CSGLSTSTDTQYF. The CDR3 DNA follows: TGCAGCGGTCTTTCGACTAGCACAGATACGCAGTATTTT.

About this clonotype: This may come from a read error, since a much larger clone is one base off. The chain joins TRBV29-1 to TRBJ1-5, with TRBD1 matching over 7 bases. Germline CDR1 is SQVTM and CDR2 is ANQGSEA. The CDR3 extends over 13 amino acids. The CDR3 reads CGVWQGGNQPQHF. As DNA, the CDR3 is TGCGGCGTTTGGCAGGGGGGGAATCAGCCCCAGCATTTT.

The chain has TRBV15 and TRBJ1-1; D perhaps matches TRBD1 (6 bases). Per the germline V gene, CDR1 is LNHNV and CDR2 is YYDKDF (reference sequence). V was pared by 3 bases and J by 3 bases, with 11 bases between. This CDR3 region has 14 residues. The CDR3 spells CATSRPEGDTEAFF. In DNA, the CDR3 is TGTGCCACCAGCAGGCCGGAGGGGGACACTGAAGCTTTCTTT.

Note on this clonotype: A much larger clone lies one base from this, so it may be a read error. V and J are TRBV7-3 and TRBJ1-1; the D gene is possibly TRBD1 (6 bases). Germline loops: CDR1 SGHTA, CDR2 FQGTGA. This CDR3 is 15 amino acids long. CDR3 bases: TGTGTCAGCAGCTTAAGGGGTAGGGGGGACACTGAAGCTTTCTTT. Translating gives CVSSLRGRGDTEAFF.

A remark on this clonotype: Since a much larger clone is just one base distant, this may be a read error. In this CDR3 the conserved last residue, phenylalanine or tryptophan, is missing, so a read error is likely. This chain joins TRBV5-1 and TRBJ2-3; 8 nucleotides agree with TRBD1. Germline V lookup: CDR1 SGHRS, CDR2 YFSETQ. This CDR3 contains 15 residues. V gave up 4 bases and J gave up 0 bases; unmatched junction bases: 4. The CDR3 reads CASSRRTGSTDTQYV. The CDR3 coding sequence is TGCGCCAGCAGCCGACGGACAGGGAGCACAGATACGCAGTATGTT.

This clonotype showed up many times. The J gene is TRBJ1-1, the V gene TRBV29-1; no firm D call. The length of the CDR3 is 11 residues. The ends were cut back, 4 bases at V and 6 bases at J, with 9 bases in the middle. Germline V lookup: CDR1 SQVTM, CDR2 ANQGSEA. The CDR3: CSVGGFAEAFF. The CDR3 bases are TGCAGCGTTGGGGGTTTTGCTGAAGCTTTCTTT.

This clonotype was detected a few times. This rearrangement joins TRBV2 to TRBJ1-6, with D possibly being TRBD1 (5 bases). V was cut by 9 bases and J by 9 bases, with 15 bases left in between. Germline loops: CDR1 SNHLY, CDR2 FYNNEI. The CDR3 has 13 amino acids. In DNA form, the CDR3 reads TGTGCCAGGACCCGGGACGTTGGTTCACCCCTCCACTTT. It codes for CARTRDVGSPLHF.

This chain links TRBV10-3 with TRBJ2-7, with a weak D call TRBD1 (5 bases). Per germline, CDR1 ENHRY and CDR2 SYGVKD. V was cut by 0 bases and J by 3 bases, with 12 bases left in between. This CDR3 has 15 amino acids. The CDR3, as DNA: TGTGCCATCAGTGAGTCTCTCGGACACAACTACGAGCAGTACTTC. As protein: CAISESLGHNYEQYF.

This clonotype has ten or more counts. The chain combines TRBV2 with TRBJ2-5, with D possibly TRBD2 on 5 matching bases. This CDR3 is 15 amino acids long. The germline gives CDR1 SNHLY, CDR2 FYNNEI. V gave up 8 bases and J gave up 5 bases, with 21 bases separating them. The CDR3 DNA reads as TGTGCCAGCGTCCCTTTAACAAGCGGTAGGGAGACCCAGTACTTC. Translation: CASVPLTSGRETQYF.

The chain employs TRBV10-3 and TRBJ2-3; 9 bases fit TRBD1. Germline values: CDR1 ENHRY, CDR2 SYGVKD. This CDR3 is built from 16 residues. The V and J ends lost 4 bases and 3 bases, in that order; junction bases with no gene match: 8. The CDR3 here is CAISGTGTGSTDTQYF. The CDR3 coding sequence is TGTGCCATCAGTGGAACCGGGACAGGGTCGACAGATACGCAGTATTTT.

This clonotype was seen many times. This sequence joins TRBV27 and TRBJ2-7, with D possibly matching TRBD2 (6 bases). Germline lookup yields CDR1 MNHEY and CDR2 SMNVEV (reference sequence). This CDR3 region has 15 residues. V gave up 6 bases and J gave up 3 bases, with 18 bases separating them. The CDR3 nucleotides read TGTGCCAGCAGCCCTCGGAGGGCAGCAAACTACGAGCAGTACTTC. As protein: CASSPRRAANYEQYF.

Concerning this clonotype: This may come from a read error, since a much larger clone is one base off. The chain carries TRBV7-2 and TRBJ2-3; a weak D match, TRBD1 (6 bases). V was trimmed by 5 bases and J by 2 bases, leaving 17 bases between them. The CDR3 has 16 residues. Per the germline V gene, CDR1 is SGHTA and CDR2 is FQGNSA. The CDR3 here is CASSPGQDRATDTQYF. Written as DNA, the CDR3 is TGTGCCAGCAGCCCGGGTCAGGACAGAGCCACAGATACGCAGTATTTT.

V and J are TRBV5-1 and TRBJ2-3; 9 bases match TRBD2. Trimming removed 9 bases from V and 2 bases from J; junction bases left unmatched: 10. This CDR3 has 15 residues. Germline V CDR1 and CDR2: SGHRS, YFSETQ. The CDR3 protein is CANRSSGDLTDTQYF. The CDR3, as DNA: TGCGCCAACAGATCTAGCGGGGACCTCACAGATACGCAGTATTTT.

The chain joins TRBV15 to TRBJ2-1; D ambiguous. CDR3 length: 13 residues. Per the germline V gene, CDR1 is LNHNV and CDR2 is YYDKDF (reference sequence). Trimming removed 5 bases at V and 5 bases at J, with 10 bases between. The CDR3 spells CATSQRPNNEQFF. In DNA form, the CDR3 reads TGTGCCACCAGCCAACGGCCAAACAATGAGCAGTTCTTC.

The chain employs TRBV20-1 and TRBJ2-2; TRBD2 aligns across 12 bases. V shed 6 bases and J 6 bases; nucleotides not matched to a gene: 5. Germline CDR1 reads DFQATT; CDR2 reads SNEGSKA (reference sequence). The CDR3 is 14 amino acids. The CDR3 sequence is CSAPTSGSAGELFF. DNA for the CDR3: TGCAGTGCCCCGACTAGCGGGAGTGCCGGGGAGCTGTTTTTT.

In the case of this clonotype: At one boundary the junction diverges from the germline segment, which might be a read error. J is TRBJ1-4 and V is TRBV6-6, with D unclear. CDR1 and CDR2 (germline): MNHNY, SVGAGI (reference sequence). The CDR3 consists of 14 residues. The CDR3 loop reads CASRSVVQNEKRFF. The CDR3 DNA reads TGTGCCAGCCGAAGCGTGGTACAAAATGAAAAACGGTTTTTT.

Many counts were recorded for this clonotype. The gene calls are TRBV7-9 and TRBJ2-1; D unclear. Trimming removed 5 bases at V and 10 bases at J, with 12 bases between. CDR1 and CDR2 from the germline V gene are SEHNR and FQNEAQ (reference sequence). The CDR3 consists of 12 residues. CDR3 loop: CASSPQDGEQFF. Here the CDR3 DNA reads TGTGCCAGCAGCCCCCAGGACGGGGAGCAGTTCTTC.

The V call is TRBV19, the J call TRBJ1-4; 12 bases align to TRBD1. Germline-derived CDR1 and CDR2 are LNHDA and SQIVND (reference sequence). CDR3 length equals 16 residues. The V and J ends lost 4 bases and 6 bases, in that order; junction bases with no gene match: 6. CDR3: CASSTGTGGFYEKLFF. The DNA of the CDR3 is TGTGCCAGTAGTACGGGGACAGGGGGCTTTTATGAAAAACTGTTTTTT.

This clonotype has a handful of counts. The gene calls are TRBV7-2 and TRBJ1-2; the D is unclear. CDR3 length equals 12 residues. The ends were cut back, 3 bases at V and 8 bases at J, with 10 bases in the middle. Germline CDR1 SGHTA, CDR2 FQGNSA. The CDR3 loop is CASSFLARGYTF. CDR3 coding DNA: TGTGCCAGCAGCTTTTTGGCACGGGGCTACACCTTC.

J is TRBJ2-5 and V is TRBV11-2; D is uncertain. Germline V gene sequence: CDR1 SGHAT, CDR2 FQNNGV. The CDR3 has 13 residues. V lost 5 bases to trimming and J lost 4 bases, with 11 bases between them. CDR3 DNA sequence: TGTGCCAGCAGCGATCCCCCCTTAGAGACCCAGTACTTC. It is translated as CASSDPPLETQYF.

This clonotype appeared many times. This chain uses TRBV7-9 with TRBJ2-7; D is unresolved. Germline V lookup: CDR1 SEHNR, CDR2 FQNEAQ (reference sequence). This CDR3 has 12 amino acids. The V end was cut by 5 bases, the J end by 3 bases, with 8 bases between. The DNA for the CDR3 is TGTGCCAGCAGCGATGGTCGCTACGAGCAGTACTTC. It specifies CASSDGRYEQYF.

J is TRBJ2-1 and V is TRBV18, with 7 bases aligning to TRBD2. This CDR3 has 18 residues. Germline V gene lookup returns CDR1 KGHSH and CDR2 LQKENI. The V and J ends lost 1 base and 8 bases, in that order; junction bases with no gene match: 17. The CDR3 nucleotides are TGTGCCAGCTCACCACGCTCCCCTAGCGGCGGTCGGGGGGATGAGCAGTTCTTC. Protein product: CASSPRSPSGGRGDEQFF.

V and J are TRBV5-1 and TRBJ2-5; D is undetermined. This CDR3 contains 15 residues. V lost 4 bases and J lost 2, with 15 bases in between. CDR1 and CDR2 (germline): SGHRS, YFSETQ. This CDR3 reads CASSPFNMGQETQYF. The CDR3 nucleotides read TGCGCCAGCAGCCCGTTTAATATGGGGCAAGAGACCCAGTACTTC.

This chain uses TRBV6-5 with TRBJ2-4; the match to TRBD2 covers 7 bases. Germline CDR1 reads MNHEY; CDR2 reads SVGAGI. The CDR3 loop spans 15 amino acids. Unmatched junction bases numbered 9, after V lost 2 bases and J lost 8 bases. The CDR3 coding sequence is TGTGCCAGCAGTTACAGCGGGCGGGAGTGCGACATTCAGTACTTC. Translation gives CASSYSGRECDIQYF.